A selection of T cell receptor beta chains follows, all from one sample in a study of early T cells in non-severe SARS-CoV-2 infection. MiXCR was run by TCRdb on the 5' RACE reads, yielding one entry per CDR3 protein. The sample yields just over 80,000 distinct CDR3 sequences, roughly an eighth seen once. The sample consisted of whole blood. These receptors originate from an adult who was a healthcare worker with PCR-confirmed SARS-CoV-2 infection or an uninfected control (not recorded which). The CDR3 runs from the conserved cysteine through the conserved F or W. A D gene is named only where the DNA matches it firmly. Some rows have no size entry. The others give once, few or many, or a class for an expanded clone.

j_gene,v_gene,abundance,d_gene,CDR3aa,CDR3nt
TRBJ2-5,TRBV7-9,many,TRBD1,CASSLGTGGQETQYF,TGTGCCAGCAGCTTAGGGACAGGGGGGCAAGAGACCCAGTACTTC
TRBJ2-5,TRBV6-6,few,.,CASSYSGKETQYF,TGTGCCAGCAGTTACTCGGGGAAGGAGACCCAGTACTTC
TRBJ1-1,TRBV29-1,.,.,CSSGSRADTEAFF,TGCAGCTCCGGATCCCGGGCGGACACTGAAGCTTTCTTT
TRBJ1-3,TRBV20-1,many,.,CSARDLTRGNGNTIYF,TGCAGTGCTAGAGATCTAACGCGGGGGAACGGAAACACCATATATTTT
TRBJ2-3,TRBV27,.,.,CASSSPGLTDTQYF,TGTGCCAGCAGTAGCCCGGGCCTAACAGATACGCAGTATTTT
TRBJ1-5,TRBV7-9,.,TRBD1,CASSLQGANQPQHF,TGTGCCAGCAGCCTACAGGGGGCAAATCAGCCCCAGCATTTT
TRBJ2-7,TRBV5-1,many,TRBD2,CASRMSGGTHEQYF,TGCGCCAGCAGGATGAGCGGGGGTACCCACGAGCAGTACTTC
TRBJ1-2,TRBV20-1,.,TRBD1,CSARDDGTGGYGYTF,TGCAGTGCTAGAGATGACGGGACAGGGGGATATGGCTACACCTTC
TRBJ1-2,TRBV3-1,few,.,CASSQSTGLRGYGYTF,TGTGCCAGCAGCCAATCTACGGGACTTAGGGGCTATGGCTACACCTTC
TRBJ2-3,TRBV10-3,few,TRBD1,CAISTGTGSNTQYF,TGTGCCATCAGTACTGGGACAGGGAGCAATACGCAGTATTTT
TRBJ1-4,TRBV2,many,.,CASSEGGSTNEKLFF,TGTGCCAGCAGTGAAGGGGGGTCAACTAATGAAAAACTGTTTTTT
TRBJ2-2,TRBV2,.,.,CASSLVVELFF,TGTGCCAGCAGTCTGGTGGTGGAGCTGTTTTTT
TRBJ2-7,TRBV6-6,many,.,CASRPNRDIDEQYF,TGTGCCAGCAGACCGAACCGGGACATAGACGAGCAGTACTTC
TRBJ2-1,TRBV14,.,TRBD1,CASSQDEGARSYNEQFF,TGTGCCAGCAGCCAAGATGAGGGGGCAAGGTCCTACAATGAGCAGTTCTTC
TRBJ1-5,TRBV29-1,.,TRBD1,CSVSDRAGQPQHF,TGCAGCGTTTCGGACAGGGCGGGTCAGCCCCAGCATTTT
TRBJ2-1,TRBV5-1,.,.,CASSPDYYSYNEQFF,TGCGCCAGCAGCCCGGACTATTACTCCTACAATGAGCAGTTCTTC
TRBJ2-5,TRBV20-1,few,.,CSASPSLEALTQETQYF,TGCAGTGCTAGCCCCTCCTTGGAAGCCCTAACCCAAGAGACCCAGTACTTC
TRBJ2-7,TRBV20-1,few,.,CSARLGSYEQYF,TGCAGTGCAAGACTAGGGTCCTACGAGCAGTACTTC
TRBJ2-1,TRBV20-1,.,.,CSARDSPDYRDEQFF,TGCAGTGCTAGAGATTCCCCGGACTACAGAGATGAGCAGTTCTTC
TRBJ1-4,TRBV28,.,.,CASKDPGFNEKLFF,TGTGCCAGCAAAGATCCGGGGTTTAATGAAAAACTGTTTTTT
TRBJ1-1,TRBV7-2,many,.,CASSLSGARTEAFF,TGTGCCAGCAGCTTATCAGGGGCGCGGACTGAAGCTTTCTTT
TRBJ2-3,TRBV20-1,many,TRBD2,CSAREIRGGSIFDTQYF,TGCAGTGCTAGAGAGATTCGGGGGGGCTCGATTTTTGATACGCAGTATTTT
TRBJ2-3,TRBV9,.,TRBD2,CASSAAILAGAEDTQYF,TGTGCCAGCAGCGCCGCCATACTAGCGGGGGCCGAAGATACGCAGTATTTT
TRBJ2-1,TRBV20-1,.,TRBD2,CSASGSGSGLVYNEQFF,TGCAGTGCTAGCGGAAGCGGCTCGGGACTAGTCTACAATGAGCAGTTCTTC
TRBJ2-3,TRBV7-2,many,.,CASRSLLGPTPDTQYF,TGTGCCAGCAGATCCTTACTAGGGCCCACCCCAGATACGCAGTATTTT
TRBJ2-7,TRBV10-3,.,TRBD2,CAITGGGGEQYF,TGTGCCATCACCGGGGGGGGAGGCGAGCAGTACTTC
TRBJ1-1,TRBV6-1,.,TRBD1,CASSDWQGAEAFF,TGTGCCAGCAGTGATTGGCAGGGGGCAGAAGCTTTCTTT
TRBJ1-1,TRBV7-9,many,.,CASSPINTEAFF,TGTGCCAGCAGCCCCATAAACACTGAAGCTTTCTTT
TRBJ1-3,TRBV5-1,.,.,CASSQQGTSGNTIYF,TGCGCCAGCAGCCAGCAGGGTACGTCTGGAAACACCATATATTTT
TRBJ1-4,TRBV9,many,.,CASSEWGANEKLFF,TGTGCCAGCAGCGAGTGGGGGGCTAATGAAAAACTGTTTTTT
TRBJ2-1,TRBV7-9,few,.,CASSLDVGVSSYNEQFF,TGTGCCAGCAGCTTAGATGTCGGGGTAAGCTCCTACAATGAGCAGTTCTTC
TRBJ2-5,TRBV6-1,.,.,CASSRSPRGETQYF,TGTGCCAGCAGCAGAAGCCCGCGTGGTGAGACCCAGTACTTC
TRBJ2-5,TRBV10-3,few,.,CAISEGREETQYF,TGTGCCATCAGTGAAGGCAGGGAAGAGACCCAGTACTTC
TRBJ1-1,TRBV2,.,.,CASSEAGLPNTEAFF,TGTGCCAGCAGTGAAGCGGGACTTCCGAACACTGAAGCTTTCTTT
TRBJ2-1,TRBV6-5,.,.,CASSYLLQGTYNEQFF,TGTGCCAGCAGTTACCTCTTACAGGGCACCTACAATGAGCAGTTCTTC
TRBJ1-5,TRBV3-1,many,.,CASSQGRAQPQHF,TGTGCCAGCAGCCAAGGTAGGGCTCAGCCCCAGCATTTT
TRBJ2-5,TRBV5-1,few,.,CASSLEWETQYF,TGCGCCAGCAGCTTGGAGTGGGAGACCCAGTACTTC
TRBJ2-7,TRBV5-1,.,.,CARGPPPLGEQYF,TGCGCCCGCGGTCCCCCCCCGCTGGGCGAGCAGTACTTC
TRBJ1-2,TRBV2,many,TRBD1,CASSEDRAGYGYTF,TGTGCCAGCAGTGAGGACAGGGCGGGCTATGGCTACACCTTC
TRBJ1-1,TRBV16,few,.,CASSPVGGQGTEAFF,TGTGCCAGCAGCCCAGTAGGGGGGCAGGGAACTGAAGCTTTCTTT
TRBJ2-7,TRBV7-9,many,.,CASSFPDQGSSYEQYF,TGTGCCAGCAGCTTCCCGGACCAAGGGAGCTCCTACGAGCAGTACTTC
TRBJ1-6,TRBV9,many,TRBD1,CASSVGGQGPSPLHF,TGTGCCAGCAGCGTAGGAGGACAGGGGCCTTCACCCCTCCACTTT
TRBJ2-3,TRBV30,many,.,CAWSLPGGASTDTQYF,TGTGCCTGGAGCCTCCCCGGAGGGGCTAGCACAGATACGCAGTATTTT
TRBJ2-1,TRBV7-2,many,.,CASSAPQRGRGEQFF,TGTGCCAGCAGCGCACCACAGCGCGGGCGGGGTGAGCAGTTCTTC
TRBJ2-3,TRBV29-1,.,TRBD2,CSVALRLAESTDTQYF,TGCAGCGTAGCTCTCCGGCTAGCGGAGAGCACAGATACGCAGTATTTT
TRBJ2-3,TRBV5-1,.,TRBD2,CASSFVSGGAGDTQYF,TGCGCCAGCAGCTTTGTTAGCGGGGGGGCTGGCGATACGCAGTATTTT
TRBJ2-2,TRBV9,many,TRBD1,CASSAGTGEGGELFF,TGTGCCAGCAGCGCTGGGACAGGGGAGGGCGGGGAGCTGTTTTTT
TRBJ1-2,TRBV29-1,few,TRBD1,CSVGQEYGYTF,TGCAGCGTAGGACAGGAGTATGGCTACACCTTC
TRBJ2-3,TRBV7-8,many,TRBD2,CASSPEAGRGRRYF,TGTGCCAGCAGCCCCGAGGCGGGGAGGGGCCGGCGGTATTTT
TRBJ2-7,TRBV29-1,many,TRBD1,CSVEAPGTGRGEQYF,TGCAGCGTTGAAGCCCCCGGGACAGGGAGGGGCGAGCAGTACTTC
TRBJ2-1,TRBV19,many,.,CASRVGGEQFF,TGTGCCAGCCGAGTTGGGGGGGAGCAGTTCTTC
TRBJ1-1,TRBV6-2/TRBV6-3,many,.,CASSTGGLGTEAFF,TGTGCCAGCAGTACCGGGGGGCTAGGCACTGAAGCTTTCTTT
TRBJ1-4,TRBV5-6,.,.,CVSSFNRRSEKLFF,TGTGTCAGCAGCTTCAACAGACGTAGTGAAAAACTGTTTTTT